This T cell receptor (beta chain) was captured in a study of blood T cell repertoires in COVID-19. Turning to the study itself: Sample material is recorded as cDNA or gDNA derived from T cells, B-cell-depleted T cells, or PBMCs.

V lost 6 bases and J lost 2; bases outside the gene matches: 4. Germline CDR1 reads MDHEN; CDR2 reads SYDVKM. CDR3 length: 14 residues. Data came from immunoSEQ multiplex PCR; TCRdb stores just in-frame clones and leaves some out. Seen here are approximately 26,000 clones, around 91% observed once, and the top ten hold about 1.8%. As for this clone: Other DNA sequences of this sample code for an identical CDR3.

The V call is TRBV28, the J call TRBJ2-7; 10 nucleotides agree with TRBD1. Material for sequencing was peripheral blood. The receptor was isolated from a woman aged 55-69 years with active COVID-19. This CDR3 reads CASSRTGGTYEQYF. The CDR3 DNA sequence: TGTGCCAGCAGCAGGACAGGGGGAACCTACGAGCAGTACTTC. The variable domain in full, with the rest retrieved from reference TRBV28 and TRBJ2-7, is DVKVTQSSRYLVKRTGEKVFLECVQDMDHENMFWYRQDPGLGLRLIYFSYDVKMKEKGDIPEGYSVSREKKERFSLILESASTNQTSMYLCASSRTGGTYEQYFGPGTRLTVT.